The present T cell receptor beta chain was sequenced within a study of OX40 agonist ivuxolimab in advanced cancers. Whole-study results and caveats: Normalized expansion of T-cell clones was also low for some nonresponders.

It was autoimmune disease history or systemic immunosuppression that excluded patients. Profiling relied on immunoSEQ multiplex PCR, and the TCRdb table lists in-frame clones only, not all of them. The table lists some 130,000 clones, roughly 91% of them singletons. As concerns this clone: Antigen unknown.

The receptor comes from an adult with an advanced solid tumor such as melanoma, head and neck, liver or kidney cancer. Specimen: CD4+ or CD8+ T cells sorted from blood, collected in a trial of the OX40 agonist ivuxolimab.

The CDR3 sequence: CSVSDRDGYF. DNA of the CDR3: TGCAGCGTTTCTGACAGAGATGGGTACTTC. This chain links TRBV29-1 with TRBJ2-5; D might be TRBD1 (5 bases). Germline lookup yields CDR1 SQVTM and CDR2 ANQGSEA. V lost 5 bases, J lost 13 bases, and 14 bases lay in between. This CDR3 has 10 residues.